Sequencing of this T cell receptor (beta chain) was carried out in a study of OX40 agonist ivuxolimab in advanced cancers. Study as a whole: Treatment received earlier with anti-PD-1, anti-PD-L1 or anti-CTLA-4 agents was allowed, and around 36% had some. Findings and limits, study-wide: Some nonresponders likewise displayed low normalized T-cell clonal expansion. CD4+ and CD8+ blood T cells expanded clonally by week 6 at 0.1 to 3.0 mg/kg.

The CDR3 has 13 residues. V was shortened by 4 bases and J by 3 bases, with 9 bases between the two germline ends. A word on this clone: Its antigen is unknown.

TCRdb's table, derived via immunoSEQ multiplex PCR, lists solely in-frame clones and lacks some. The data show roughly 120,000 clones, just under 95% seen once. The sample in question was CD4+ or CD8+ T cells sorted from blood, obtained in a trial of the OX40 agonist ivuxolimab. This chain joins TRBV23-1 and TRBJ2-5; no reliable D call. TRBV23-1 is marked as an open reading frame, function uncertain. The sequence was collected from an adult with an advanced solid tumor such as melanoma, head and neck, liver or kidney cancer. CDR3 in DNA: TGCGCCAGCAGTCTGCTAGTAAAAGAGACCCAGTACTTC. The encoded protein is CASSLLVKETQYF.